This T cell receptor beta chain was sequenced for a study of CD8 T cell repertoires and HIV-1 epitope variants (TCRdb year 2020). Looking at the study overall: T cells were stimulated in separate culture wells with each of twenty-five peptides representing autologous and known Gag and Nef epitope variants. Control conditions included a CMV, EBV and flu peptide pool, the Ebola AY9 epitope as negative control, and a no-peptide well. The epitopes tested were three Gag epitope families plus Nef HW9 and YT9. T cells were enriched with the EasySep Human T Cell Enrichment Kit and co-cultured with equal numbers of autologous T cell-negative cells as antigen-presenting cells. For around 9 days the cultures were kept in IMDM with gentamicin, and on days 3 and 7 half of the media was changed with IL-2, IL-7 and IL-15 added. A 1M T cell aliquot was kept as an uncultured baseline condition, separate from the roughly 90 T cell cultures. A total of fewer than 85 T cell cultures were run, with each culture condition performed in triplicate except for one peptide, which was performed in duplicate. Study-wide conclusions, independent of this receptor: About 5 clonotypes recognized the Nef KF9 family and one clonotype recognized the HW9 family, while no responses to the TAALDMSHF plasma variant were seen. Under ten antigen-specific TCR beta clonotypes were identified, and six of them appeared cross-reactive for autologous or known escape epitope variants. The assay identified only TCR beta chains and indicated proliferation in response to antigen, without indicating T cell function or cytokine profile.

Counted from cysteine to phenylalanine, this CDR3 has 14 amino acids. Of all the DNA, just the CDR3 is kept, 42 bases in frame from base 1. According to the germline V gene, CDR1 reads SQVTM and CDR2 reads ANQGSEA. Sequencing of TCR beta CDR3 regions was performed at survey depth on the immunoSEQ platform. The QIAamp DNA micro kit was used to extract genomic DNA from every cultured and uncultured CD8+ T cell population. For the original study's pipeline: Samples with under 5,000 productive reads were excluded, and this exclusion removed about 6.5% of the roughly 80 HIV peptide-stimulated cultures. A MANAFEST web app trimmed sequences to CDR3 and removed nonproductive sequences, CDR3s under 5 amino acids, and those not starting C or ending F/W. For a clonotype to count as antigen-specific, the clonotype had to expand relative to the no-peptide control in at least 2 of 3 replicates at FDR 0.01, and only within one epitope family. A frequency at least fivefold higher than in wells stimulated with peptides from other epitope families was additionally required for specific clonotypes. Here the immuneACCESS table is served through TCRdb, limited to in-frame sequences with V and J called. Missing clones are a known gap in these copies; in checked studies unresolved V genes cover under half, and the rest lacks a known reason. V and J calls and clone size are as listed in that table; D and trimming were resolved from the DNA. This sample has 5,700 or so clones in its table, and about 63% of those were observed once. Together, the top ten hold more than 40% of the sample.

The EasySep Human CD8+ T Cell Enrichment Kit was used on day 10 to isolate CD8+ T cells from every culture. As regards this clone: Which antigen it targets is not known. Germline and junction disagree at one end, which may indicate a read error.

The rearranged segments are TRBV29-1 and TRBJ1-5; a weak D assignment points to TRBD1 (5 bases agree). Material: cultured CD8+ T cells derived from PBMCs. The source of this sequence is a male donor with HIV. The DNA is TGCAGCGTTCAAGAGGGGAGTAGCAATCAGCCCCAGCATTTT. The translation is CSVQEGSSNQPQHF. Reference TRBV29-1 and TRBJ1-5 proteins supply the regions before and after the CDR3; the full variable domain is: SAVISQKPSRDICQRGTSLTIQCQVDSQVTMMFWYRQQPGQSLTLIATANQGSEATYESGFVIDKFPISRPNLTFSTLTVSNMSPEDSSIYLCSVQEGSSNQPQHFGDGTRLSIL.